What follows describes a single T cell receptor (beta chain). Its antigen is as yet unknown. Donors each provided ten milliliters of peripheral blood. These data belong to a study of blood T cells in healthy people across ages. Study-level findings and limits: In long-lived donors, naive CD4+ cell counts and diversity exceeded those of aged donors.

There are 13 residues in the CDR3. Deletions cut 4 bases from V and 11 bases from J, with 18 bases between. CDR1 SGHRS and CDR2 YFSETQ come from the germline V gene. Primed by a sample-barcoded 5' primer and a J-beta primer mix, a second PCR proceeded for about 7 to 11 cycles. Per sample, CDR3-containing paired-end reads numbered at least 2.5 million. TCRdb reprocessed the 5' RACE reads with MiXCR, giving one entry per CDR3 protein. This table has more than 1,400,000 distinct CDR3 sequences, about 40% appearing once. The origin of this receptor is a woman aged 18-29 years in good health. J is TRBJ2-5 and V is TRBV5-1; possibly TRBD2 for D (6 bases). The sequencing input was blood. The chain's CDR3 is CASSVGGQDEQYF. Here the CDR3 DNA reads TGCGCCAGCAGCGTGGGAGGTCAGGATGAGCAGTACTTC.